The sequence of this TCR beta chain was determined in a study of T-cell memory formation after mild COVID-19. Each CDR3 protein is one row after TCRdb ran MiXCR on the 5' RACE reads. The sample lists fewer than 500,000 distinct CDR3 sequences, roughly 25% seen once, with approximately 12% in the top ten. This CDR3 has 15 residues. The ends were cut back, 5 bases at V and 0 bases at J, with 11 bases in the middle. The rearrangement joins TRBV12-3 or TRBV12-4 to TRBJ2-1, with unresolved D. The source is an adult woman who had mild COVID-19 (a few samples of this study predate the infection). Cell type and time point are not known. The sequencing sample was made of PBMCs or a T cell subset sorted from them (not recorded which). The CDR3 nucleotides read TGTGCCAGCAGTCCTGACGGGCACTCCTACAATGAGCAGTTCTTC. This gives the protein CASSPDGHSYNEQFF.